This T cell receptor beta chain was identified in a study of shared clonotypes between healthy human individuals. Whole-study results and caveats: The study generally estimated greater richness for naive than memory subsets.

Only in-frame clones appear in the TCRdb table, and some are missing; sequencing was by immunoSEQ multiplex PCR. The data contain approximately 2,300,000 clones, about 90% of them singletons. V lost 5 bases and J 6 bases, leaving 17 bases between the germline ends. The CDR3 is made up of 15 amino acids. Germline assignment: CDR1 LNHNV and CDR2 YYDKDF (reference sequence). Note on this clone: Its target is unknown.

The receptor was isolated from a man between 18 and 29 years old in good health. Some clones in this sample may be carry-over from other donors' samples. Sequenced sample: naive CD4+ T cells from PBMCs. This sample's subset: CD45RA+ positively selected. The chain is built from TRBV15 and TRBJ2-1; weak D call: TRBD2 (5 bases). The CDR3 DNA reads TGTGCCACCAGCGTTCGGCGGAGCGGCGGCAATGAGCAGTTCTTC. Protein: CATSVRRSGGNEQFF.